This T cell receptor beta chain stems from a study of blood T cell repertoires in COVID-19. Study background: T cells, B-cell-depleted T cells, or PBMCs supplied cDNA or gDNA.

The CDR3 is made up of 14 amino acids. Trimming removed 4 bases at V and 7 bases at J, with 16 bases between. Germline V lookup: CDR1 SGHDN, CDR2 FVKESK. TCRdb keeps only in-frame clones here, not all; method: immunoSEQ multiplex PCR. Among about 190,000 clones listed, roughly 89% were seen once. This clone was seen only a few times. Material: peripheral blood. The receptor was isolated from a man in his forties or fifties with acute or convalescent COVID-19. This chain links TRBV14 with TRBJ1-1; no clear D. The CDR3 coding sequence is TGTGCCAGCAGCCCCCTAGGGAGAATCGGTGAAGCTTTCTTT. Its translation is CASSPLGRIGEAFF.